This record concerns one T cell receptor beta chain sequence. The data derive from a study of blood T cell repertoires in COVID-19. The CDR3 runs 14 residues. CDR1 and CDR2 from the germline V gene are SNHLY and FYNNEI. V was cut by 6 bases and J by 1 base, with 12 bases left in between. The table came from immunoSEQ multiplex PCR; TCRdb's copy has only in-frame clones and leaves some out. Here the sample spans 150,000 to 200,000 clones, 75% to 90% being singletons. The TCR comes from a woman aged 35 to 49 with acute or convalescent COVID-19. This chain uses TRBV2 with TRBJ1-1; weak D call: TRBD1 (5 bases). The sequencing input was peripheral blood. CDR3 nucleotides: TGTGCCAGCAGACCGACAGTGACGAACACTGAAGCTTTCTTT. It translates to CASRPTVTNTEAFF.